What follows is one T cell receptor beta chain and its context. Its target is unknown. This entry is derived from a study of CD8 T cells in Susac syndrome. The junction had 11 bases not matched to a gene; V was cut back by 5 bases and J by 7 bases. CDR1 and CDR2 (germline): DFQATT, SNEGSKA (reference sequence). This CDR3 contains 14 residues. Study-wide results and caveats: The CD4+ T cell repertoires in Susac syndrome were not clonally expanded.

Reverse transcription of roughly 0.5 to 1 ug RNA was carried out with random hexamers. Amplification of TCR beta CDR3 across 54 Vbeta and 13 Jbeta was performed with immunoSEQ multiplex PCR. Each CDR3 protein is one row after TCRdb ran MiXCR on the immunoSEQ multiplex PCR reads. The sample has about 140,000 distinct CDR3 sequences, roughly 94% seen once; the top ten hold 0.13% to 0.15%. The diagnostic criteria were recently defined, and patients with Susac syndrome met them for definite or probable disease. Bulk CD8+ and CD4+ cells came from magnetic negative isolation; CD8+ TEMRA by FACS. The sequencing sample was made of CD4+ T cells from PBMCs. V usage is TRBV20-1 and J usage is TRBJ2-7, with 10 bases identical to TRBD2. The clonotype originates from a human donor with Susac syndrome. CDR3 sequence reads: CSAQPGLATREQYF. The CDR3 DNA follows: TGCAGTGCTCAACCGGGACTAGCGACGAGAGAGCAGTACTTC.